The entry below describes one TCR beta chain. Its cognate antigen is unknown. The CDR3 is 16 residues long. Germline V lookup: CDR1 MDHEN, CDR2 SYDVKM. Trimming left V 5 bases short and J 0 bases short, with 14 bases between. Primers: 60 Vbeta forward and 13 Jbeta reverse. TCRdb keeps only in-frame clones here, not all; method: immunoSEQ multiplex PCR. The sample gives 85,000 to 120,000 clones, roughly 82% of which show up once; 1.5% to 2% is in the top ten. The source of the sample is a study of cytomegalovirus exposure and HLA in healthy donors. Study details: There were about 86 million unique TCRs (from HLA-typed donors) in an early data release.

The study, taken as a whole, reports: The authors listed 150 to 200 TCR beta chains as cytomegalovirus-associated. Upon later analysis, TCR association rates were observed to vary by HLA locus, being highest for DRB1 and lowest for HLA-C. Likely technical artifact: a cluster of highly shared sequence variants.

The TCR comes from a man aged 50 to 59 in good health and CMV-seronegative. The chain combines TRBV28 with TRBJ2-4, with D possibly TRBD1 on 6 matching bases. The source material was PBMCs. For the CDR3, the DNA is TGTGCCAGCAGTCCGTGGACAGCCTTAGCCAAAAACATTCAGTACTTC. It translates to CASSPWTALAKNIQYF.